Sequencing of this T cell receptor (beta chain) was carried out in a study of blood T cell repertoires in COVID-19. Study at large: PBMCs, B-cell-depleted T cells, or T cells were the source of the cDNA or gDNA that made up the material.

This CDR3 is 13 amino acids long. V shed 8 bases, J shed 6 bases, and the junction held 6 bases outside the gene matches. Germline-derived CDR1 and CDR2 are MNHEY and SVGAGI. Original handling: The authors estimated nucleated cell counts from reference gene primer amplification. Measured with immunoSEQ multiplex PCR; TCRdb has only the in-frame clones, and not every one. For V, J and clone size, that table is used; D and trimming come from the DNA. The sample records about 270,000 clones, roughly nine tenths being singletons. The receptor was isolated from a man in his forties or fifties with active or convalescent COVID-19. The chain has TRBV6-5 and TRBJ1-5; 8 nucleotides align to TRBD1. Material for sequencing was peripheral blood. The CDR3 nucleotides are TGTGCCAGCGATCAGGGGGCAGCTCAGCCCCAGCATTTT. It specifies CASDQGAAQPQHF.